This entry lists 9 T cell receptor beta chains sequenced from one sample in a study of tissue T cells after allogeneic stem cell transplantation. Sequenced by immunoSEQ multiplex PCR; TCRdb stores in-frame clones only, minus some. The data show more than 9,000 clones, with around three quarters seen just once and roughly an eighth held by the top ten. The sample consisted of tissue from the right colon, taken at autopsy. These receptors were collected from a woman aged 18 to 49 with breast cancer.

J is TRBJ2-1 and V is TRBV4-3; 10 bases agree with TRBD2. From germline, CDR1 is LGHNA and CDR2 YSLEER. This CDR3 is built from 20 residues. V shed 0 bases and J 0 bases; nucleotides not matched to a gene: 11. The CDR3 nucleotides are TGCGCCAGCAGCCAAGATTGGCTAGCGGGGGAAAGGAGCTCCTACAATGAGCAGTTCTTC. Its translation is CASSQDWLAGERSSYNEQFF.

The rearrangement links TRBV7-3 to TRBJ2-1, with TRBD2 matching 7 bases. From germline, CDR1 is SGHTA and CDR2 FQGTGA. The CDR3 runs 14 residues. Trimming cost V 5 bases and J 6 bases; bases outside gene matches: 7. The CDR3 here is CASSALGGINEQFF. The DNA of the CDR3 is TGTGCCAGCAGCGCCCTCGGGGGGATCAATGAGCAGTTCTTC.

J is TRBJ1-5 and V is TRBV11-2, with D unresolved. Between the trimmed V and J ends, which lost 3 bases and 4 bases, there was a span of 7 bases. From germline, CDR1 is SGHAT and CDR2 FQNNGV. This CDR3 region has 13 residues. CDR3 in amino acids: CASSFSVNQPQHF. CDR3 in DNA: TGTGCCAGCAGCTTCAGCGTGAATCAGCCCCAGCATTTT.

The V gene is TRBV2, the J gene TRBJ2-2; D might be TRBD2 (5 bases). Looked up from germline, CDR1 is SNHLY and CDR2 is FYNNEI. V lost 7 bases, J lost 4 bases, and 13 bases lay in between. The CDR3 spans 14 residues. The CDR3 is CASNYLEATGELFF. CDR3 in DNA: TGTGCCAGCAATTATTTGGAGGCCACCGGGGAGCTGTTTTTT.

V and J are TRBV12-3 or TRBV12-4 and TRBJ1-1, with D maybe TRBD1 (5 bases). V gave up 3 bases and J gave up 4 bases, with 9 bases separating them. This CDR3 contains 13 residues. The CDR3 DNA is TGTGCCAGCAGTTTTCAGGGAGGCACTGAAGCTTTCTTT. Its protein is CASSFQGGTEAFF.

With respect to this clone: The same CDR3 arises from other DNA sequences in this sample as well. The genes are TRBV9 and TRBJ2-1; D perhaps matches TRBD2 (6 bases). Germline CDR1 reads SGDLS; CDR2 reads YYNGEE. The germline V and J ends were trimmed by 0 bases and 5 bases, with 6 bases remaining between them. The CDR3 runs to 13 residues. This CDR3 reads CASSVGGDNEQFF. CDR3 bases: TGTGCCAGCAGCGTAGGCGGGGACAATGAGCAGTTCTTC. Drawing the rest from reference TRBV9 and TRBJ2-1, the complete variable domain is DSGVTQTPKHLITATGQRVTLRCSPRSGDLSVYWYQQSLDQGLQFLIQYYNGEERAKGNILERFSAQQFPDLHSELNLSSLELGDSALYFCASSVGGDNEQFFGPGTRLTVL.

This chain links TRBV6-5 with TRBJ1-6; 7 bases line up with TRBD1. With V trimmed by 6 bases and J by 7 bases, 9 bases remained unmatched. In germline, CDR1 is MNHEY, CDR2 SVGAGI. This CDR3 has 15 residues. The CDR3 is CASSWNRDRNSPLHF. The CDR3, as DNA: TGTGCCAGCAGCTGGAACCGGGACAGAAATTCACCCCTCCACTTT.

A few counts support this clone. This chain joins TRBV4-2 and TRBJ2-7, with TRBD2 matching over 9 bases. J gave up 0 bases and V 8 bases, and 11 bases lay outside the gene matches. The CDR3 is 16 amino acids. Germline CDR1 is LGHNA and CDR2 is YNFKEQ. The CDR3 loop is CASPWASGTSSYEQYF. The CDR3 DNA sequence: TGTGCCAGCCCCTGGGCTAGCGGGACTAGCTCCTACGAGCAGTACTTC.

The table lists this clone with a few counts. The gene calls are TRBV5-1 and TRBJ2-7; the D gene is possibly TRBD1 (5 bases). Per germline, CDR1 SGHRS and CDR2 YFSETQ. CDR3 length equals 14 residues. Trimming pared 5 bases from V and 3 bases from J, leaving 15 bases between. The CDR3 loop reads CASSSTANLYEQYF. The CDR3 DNA follows: TGCGCCAGCAGTTCGACAGCAAATCTCTACGAGCAGTACTTC.